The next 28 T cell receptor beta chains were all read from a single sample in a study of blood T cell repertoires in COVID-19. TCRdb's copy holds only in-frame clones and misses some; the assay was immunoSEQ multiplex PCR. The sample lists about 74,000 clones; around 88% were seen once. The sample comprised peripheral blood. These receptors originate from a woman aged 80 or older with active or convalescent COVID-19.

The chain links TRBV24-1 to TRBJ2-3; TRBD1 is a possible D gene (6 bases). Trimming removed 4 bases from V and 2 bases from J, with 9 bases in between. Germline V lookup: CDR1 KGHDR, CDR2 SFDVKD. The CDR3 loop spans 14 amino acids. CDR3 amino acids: CATSEPGDTDTQYF. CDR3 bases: TGTGCCACCAGTGAGCCAGGGGACACAGATACGCAGTATTTT.

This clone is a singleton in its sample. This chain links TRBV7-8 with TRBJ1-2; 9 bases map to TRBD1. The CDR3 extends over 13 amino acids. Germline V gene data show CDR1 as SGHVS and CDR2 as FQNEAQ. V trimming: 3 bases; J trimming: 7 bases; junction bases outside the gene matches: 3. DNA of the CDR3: TGTGCCAGCAGCTTCGCGGACAGGGGTGGCTACACCTTC. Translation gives CASSFADRGGYTF. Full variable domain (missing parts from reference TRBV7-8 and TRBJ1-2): GAGVSQSPRYKVAKRGQDVALRCDPISGHVSLFWYQQALGQGPEFLTYFQNEAQLDKSGLPSDRFFAERPEGSVSTLKIQRTQQEDSAVYLCASSFADRGGYTFGSGTRLTVV.

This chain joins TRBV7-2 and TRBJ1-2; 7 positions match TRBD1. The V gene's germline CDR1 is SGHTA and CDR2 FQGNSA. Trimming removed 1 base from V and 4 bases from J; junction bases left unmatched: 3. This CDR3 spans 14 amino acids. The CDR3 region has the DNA TGTGCCAGCAGCTTAGGGACAGGCCTCTATGGCTACACCTTC. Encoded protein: CASSLGTGLYGYTF. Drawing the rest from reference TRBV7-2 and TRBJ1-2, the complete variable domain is GAGVSQSPSNKVTEKGKDVELRCDPISGHTALYWYRQSLGQGLEFLIYFQGNSAPDKSGLPSDRFSAERTGGSVSTLTIQRTQQEDSAVYLCASSLGTGLYGYTFGSGTRLTVV.

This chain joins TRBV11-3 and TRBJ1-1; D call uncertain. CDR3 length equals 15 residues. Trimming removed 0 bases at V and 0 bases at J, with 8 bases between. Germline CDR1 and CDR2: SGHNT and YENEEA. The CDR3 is CASSLEGGVNTEAFF. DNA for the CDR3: TGTGCCAGCAGCTTAGAAGGCGGCGTGAACACTGAAGCTTTCTTT. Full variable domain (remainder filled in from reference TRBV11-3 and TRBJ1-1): EAGVVQSPRYKIIEKKQPVAFWCNPISGHNTLYWYLQNLGQGPELLIRYENEEAVDDSQLPKDRFSAERLKGVDSTLKIQPAELGDSAVYLCASSLEGGVNTEAFFGQGTRLTVV.

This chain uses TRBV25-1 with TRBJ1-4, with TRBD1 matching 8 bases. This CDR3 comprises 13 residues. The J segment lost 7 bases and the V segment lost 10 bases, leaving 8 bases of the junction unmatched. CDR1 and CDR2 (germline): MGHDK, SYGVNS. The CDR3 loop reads CATSDRGSEKLFF. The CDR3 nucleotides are TGTGCCACCTCAGACAGGGGAAGTGAAAAACTGTTTTTT.

CDR3 in amino acids: CASSLPPAGNEQYF. The CDR3, as DNA: TGCGCCAGCAGCTTGCCCCCGGCAGGGAATGAGCAGTACTTC. The chain couples TRBV5-1 to TRBJ2-7, with D perhaps TRBD1 (5 bases). Germline V gene lookup returns CDR1 SGHRS and CDR2 YFSETQ. Trimming cost V 1 base and J 7 bases, with 15 bases left between them. This CDR3 has 14 amino acids. Looking up the rest from reference TRBV5-1 and TRBJ2-7 gives the full variable domain: KAGVTQTPRYLIKTRGQQVTLSCSPISGHRSVSWYQQTPGQGLQFLFEYFSETQRNKGNFPGRFSGRQFSNSRSEMNVSTLELGDSALYLCASSLPPAGNEQYFGPGTRLTVT.

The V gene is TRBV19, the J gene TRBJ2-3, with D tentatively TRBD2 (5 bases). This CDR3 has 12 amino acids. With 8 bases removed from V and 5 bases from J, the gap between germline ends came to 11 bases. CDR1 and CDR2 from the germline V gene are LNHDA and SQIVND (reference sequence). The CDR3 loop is CASGRGRDTQYF. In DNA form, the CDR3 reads TGTGCCAGTGGCAGAGGGCGAGATACGCAGTATTTT.

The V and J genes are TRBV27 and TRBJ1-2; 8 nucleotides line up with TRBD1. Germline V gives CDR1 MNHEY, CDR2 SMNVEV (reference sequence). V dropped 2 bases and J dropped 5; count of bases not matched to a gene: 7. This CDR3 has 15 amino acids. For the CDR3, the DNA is TGTGCCAGCAGTTTAATGGCAGGGGGCCGTTATGGCTACACCTTC. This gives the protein CASSLMAGGRYGYTF.

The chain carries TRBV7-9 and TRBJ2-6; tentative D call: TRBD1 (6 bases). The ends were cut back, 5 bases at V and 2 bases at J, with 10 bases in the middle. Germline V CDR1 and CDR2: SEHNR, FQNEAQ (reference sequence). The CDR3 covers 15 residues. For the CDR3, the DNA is TGTGCCAGCAGCCTCCCAGGGGCTGGGGCCAACGTCCTGACTTTC. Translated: CASSLPGAGANVLTF. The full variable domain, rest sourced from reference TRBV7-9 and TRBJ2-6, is DTGVSQNPRHKITKRGQNVTFRCDPISEHNRLYWYRQTLGQGPEFLTYFQNEAQLEKSRLLSDRFSAERPKGSFSTLEIQRTEQGDSAMYLCASSLPGAGANVLTFGAGSRLTVL.

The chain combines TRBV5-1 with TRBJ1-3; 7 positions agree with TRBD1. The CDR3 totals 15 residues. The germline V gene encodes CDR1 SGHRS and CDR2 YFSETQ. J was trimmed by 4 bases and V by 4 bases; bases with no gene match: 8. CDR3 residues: CASSPPRGSGNTIYF. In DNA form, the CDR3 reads TGCGCCAGCAGCCCCCCCAGGGGGTCGGGAAACACCATATATTTT.

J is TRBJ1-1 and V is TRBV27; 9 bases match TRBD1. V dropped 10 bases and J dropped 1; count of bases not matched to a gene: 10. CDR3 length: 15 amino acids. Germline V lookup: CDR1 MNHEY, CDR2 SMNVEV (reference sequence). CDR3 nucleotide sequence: TGTGCCACCCAACCTCACAGGGGGCAGAACACTGAAGCTTTCTTT. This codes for CATQPHRGQNTEAFF.

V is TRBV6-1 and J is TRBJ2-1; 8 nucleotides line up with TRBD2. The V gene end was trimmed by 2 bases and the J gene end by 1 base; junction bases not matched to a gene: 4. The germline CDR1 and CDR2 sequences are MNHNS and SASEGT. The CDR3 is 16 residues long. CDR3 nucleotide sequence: TGTGCCAGCAGTGAATATGCGGGGGGTTCCTACAATGAGCAGTTCTTC. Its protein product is CASSEYAGGSYNEQFF.

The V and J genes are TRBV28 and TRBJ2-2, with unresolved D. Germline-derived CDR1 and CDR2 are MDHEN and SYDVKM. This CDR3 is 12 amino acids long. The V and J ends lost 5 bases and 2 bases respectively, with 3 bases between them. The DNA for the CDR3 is TGTGCCAGCAGTCGTAACACCGGGGAGCTGTTTTTT. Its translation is CASSRNTGELFF.

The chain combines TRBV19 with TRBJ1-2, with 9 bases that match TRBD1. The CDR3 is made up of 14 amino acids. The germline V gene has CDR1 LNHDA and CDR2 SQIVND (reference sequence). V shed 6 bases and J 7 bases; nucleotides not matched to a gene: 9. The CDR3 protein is CASRLGQGIFGYTF. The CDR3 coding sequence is TGTGCCAGTAGGCTGGGACAGGGTATTTTTGGCTACACCTTC. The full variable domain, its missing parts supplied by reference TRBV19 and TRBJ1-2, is DGGITQSPKYLFRKEGQNVTLSCEQNLNHDAMYWYRQDPGQGLRLIYYSQIVNDFQKGDIAEGYSVSREKKESFPLTVTSAQKNPTAFYLCASRLGQGIFGYTFGSGTRLTVV.

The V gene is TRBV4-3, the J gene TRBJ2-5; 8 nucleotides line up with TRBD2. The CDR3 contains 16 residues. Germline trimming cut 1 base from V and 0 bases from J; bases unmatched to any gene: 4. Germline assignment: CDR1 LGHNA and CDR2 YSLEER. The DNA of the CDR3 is TGCGCCAGCAGCCAAGGCCCGGGGGGGTACCAAGAGACCCAGTACTTC. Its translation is CASSQGPGGYQETQYF.

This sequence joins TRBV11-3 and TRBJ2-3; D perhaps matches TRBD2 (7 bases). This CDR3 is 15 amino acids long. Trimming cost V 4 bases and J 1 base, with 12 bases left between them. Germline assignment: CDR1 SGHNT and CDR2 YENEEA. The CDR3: CASSWGGGRTDTQYF. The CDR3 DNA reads TGTGCCAGCAGCTGGGGAGGGGGTCGCACAGATACGCAGTATTTT.

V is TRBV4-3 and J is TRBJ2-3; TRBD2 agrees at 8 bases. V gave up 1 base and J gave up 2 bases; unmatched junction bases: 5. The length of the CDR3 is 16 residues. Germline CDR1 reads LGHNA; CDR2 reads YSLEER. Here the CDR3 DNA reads TGCGCCAGCAGCCAAGCTCGGGGGGGCACCACAGATACGCAGTATTTT. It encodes CASSQARGGTTDTQYF.

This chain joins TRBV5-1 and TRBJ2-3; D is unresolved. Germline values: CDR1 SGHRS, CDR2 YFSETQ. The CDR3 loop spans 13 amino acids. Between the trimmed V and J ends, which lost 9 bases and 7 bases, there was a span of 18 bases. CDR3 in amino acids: CATRISAPNTQYF. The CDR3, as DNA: TGCGCCACCCGAATAAGCGCGCCCAATACGCAGTATTTT.

The CDR3 DNA sequence: TGTGCCAGTAGTCCATCATATAGACAGGGAAACTACGAGCAGTACTTC. Encoded protein: CASSPSYRQGNYEQYF. This chain links TRBV19 with TRBJ2-7; 7 bases map to TRBD1. Germline V CDR1 and CDR2: LNHDA, SQIVND (reference sequence). V lost 5 bases to trimming and J lost 3 bases; unmatched junction nucleotides: 13. The CDR3 has 16 amino acids.

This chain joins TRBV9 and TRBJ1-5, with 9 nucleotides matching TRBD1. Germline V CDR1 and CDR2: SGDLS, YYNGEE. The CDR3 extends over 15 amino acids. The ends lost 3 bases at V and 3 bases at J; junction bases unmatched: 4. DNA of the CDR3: TGTGCCAGCAGCGGGGGGACAGGGCCCAATCAGCCCCAGCATTTT. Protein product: CASSGGTGPNQPQHF.

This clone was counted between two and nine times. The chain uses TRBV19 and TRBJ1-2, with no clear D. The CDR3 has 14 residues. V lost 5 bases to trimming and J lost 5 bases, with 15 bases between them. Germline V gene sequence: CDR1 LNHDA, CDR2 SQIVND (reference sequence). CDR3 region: CASSSLGGRYGYTF. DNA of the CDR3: TGTGCCAGTAGTTCCCTGGGAGGGCGATATGGCTACACCTTC.

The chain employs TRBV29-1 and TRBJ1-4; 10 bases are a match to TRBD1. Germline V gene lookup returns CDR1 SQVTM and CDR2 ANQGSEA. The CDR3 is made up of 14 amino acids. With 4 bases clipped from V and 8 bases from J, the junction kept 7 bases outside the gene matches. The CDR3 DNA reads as TGCAGCGTTGCTAGGGGACAGGGGTTGGAAAAACTGTTTTTT. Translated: CSVARGQGLEKLFF. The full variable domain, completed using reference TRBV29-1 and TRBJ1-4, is SAVISQKPSRDICQRGTSLTIQCQVDSQVTMMFWYRQQPGQSLTLIATANQGSEATYESGFVIDKFPISRPNLTFSTLTVSNMSPEDSSIYLCSVARGQGLEKLFFGSGTQLSVL.

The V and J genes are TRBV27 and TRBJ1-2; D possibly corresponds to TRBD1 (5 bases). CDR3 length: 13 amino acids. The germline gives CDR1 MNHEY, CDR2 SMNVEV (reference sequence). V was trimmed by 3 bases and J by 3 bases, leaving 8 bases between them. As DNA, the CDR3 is TGTGCCAGCAGTTTCGGGGGGTACTATGGCTACACCTTC. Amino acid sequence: CASSFGGYYGYTF.

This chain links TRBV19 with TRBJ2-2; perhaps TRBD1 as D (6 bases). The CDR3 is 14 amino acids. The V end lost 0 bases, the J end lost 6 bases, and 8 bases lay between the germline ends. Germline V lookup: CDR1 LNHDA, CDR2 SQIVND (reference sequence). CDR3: CASSIEKGAGELFF. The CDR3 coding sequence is TGTGCCAGTAGTATAGAAAAGGGGGCCGGGGAGCTGTTTTTT. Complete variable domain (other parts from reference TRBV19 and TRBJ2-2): DGGITQSPKYLFRKEGQNVTLSCEQNLNHDAMYWYRQDPGQGLRLIYYSQIVNDFQKGDIAEGYSVSREKKESFPLTVTSAQKNPTAFYLCASSIEKGAGELFFGEGSRLTVL.

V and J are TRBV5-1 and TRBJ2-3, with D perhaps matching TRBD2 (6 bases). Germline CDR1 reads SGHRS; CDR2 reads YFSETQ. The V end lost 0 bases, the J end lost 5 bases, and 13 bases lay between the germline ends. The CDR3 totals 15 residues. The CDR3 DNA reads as TGCGCCAGCAGCTTGGCGGACCCAGCGGGAGATACGCAGTATTTT. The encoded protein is CASSLADPAGDTQYF.

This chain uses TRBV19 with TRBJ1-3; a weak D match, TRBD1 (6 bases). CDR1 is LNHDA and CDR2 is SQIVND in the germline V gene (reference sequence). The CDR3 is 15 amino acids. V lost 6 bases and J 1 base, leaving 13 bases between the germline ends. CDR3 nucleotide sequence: TGTGCCAGTAGCCCAACAGGGTGGTCTGGAAACACCATATATTTT. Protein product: CASSPTGWSGNTIYF.

The DNA for the CDR3 is TGCGCCAGCAGCCAGTCTTTCGGGGGTGGAGAGACCCAGTACTTC. This translates into CASSQSFGGGETQYF. This chain links TRBV4-3 with TRBJ2-5; weak D call: TRBD2 (6 bases). V lost 3 bases, J lost 4 bases, and 15 bases lay in between. Germline CDR1 and CDR2: LGHNA and YSLEER. The CDR3 extends over 15 amino acids.

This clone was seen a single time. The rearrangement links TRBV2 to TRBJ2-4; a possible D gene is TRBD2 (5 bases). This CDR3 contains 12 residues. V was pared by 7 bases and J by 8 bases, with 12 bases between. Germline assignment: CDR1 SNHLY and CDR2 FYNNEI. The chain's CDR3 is CASTGVGDIQYF. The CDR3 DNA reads TGTGCCAGCACTGGTGTGGGAGACATTCAGTACTTC.